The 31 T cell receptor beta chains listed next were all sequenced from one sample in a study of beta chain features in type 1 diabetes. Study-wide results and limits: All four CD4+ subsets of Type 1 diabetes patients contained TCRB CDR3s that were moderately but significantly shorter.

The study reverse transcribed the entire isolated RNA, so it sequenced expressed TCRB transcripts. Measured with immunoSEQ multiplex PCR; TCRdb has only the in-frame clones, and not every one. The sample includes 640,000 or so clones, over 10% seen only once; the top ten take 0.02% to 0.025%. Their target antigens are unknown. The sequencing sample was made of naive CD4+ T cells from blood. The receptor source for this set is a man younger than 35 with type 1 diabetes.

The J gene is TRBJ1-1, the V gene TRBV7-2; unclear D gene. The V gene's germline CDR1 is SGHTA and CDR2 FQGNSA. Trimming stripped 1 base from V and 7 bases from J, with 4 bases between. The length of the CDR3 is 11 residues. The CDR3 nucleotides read TGTGCCAGCAGCTTAGTGGATGAAGCTTTCTTT. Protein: CASSLVDEAFF.

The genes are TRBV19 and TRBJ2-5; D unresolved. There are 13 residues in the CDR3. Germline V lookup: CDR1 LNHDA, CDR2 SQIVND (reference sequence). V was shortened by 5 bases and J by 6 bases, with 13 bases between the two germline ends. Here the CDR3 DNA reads TGTGCCAGTAGTGATAGCCCCTCCCAGACCCAGTACTTC. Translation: CASSDSPSQTQYF.

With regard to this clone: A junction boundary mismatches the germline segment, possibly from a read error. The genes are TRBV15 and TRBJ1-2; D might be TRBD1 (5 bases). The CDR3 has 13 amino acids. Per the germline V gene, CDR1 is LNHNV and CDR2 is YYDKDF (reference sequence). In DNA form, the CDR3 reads TGTGCCACCAGCAGAGATCGGGACCTTCCGGCCGCCTTC. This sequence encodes CATSRDRDLPAAF.

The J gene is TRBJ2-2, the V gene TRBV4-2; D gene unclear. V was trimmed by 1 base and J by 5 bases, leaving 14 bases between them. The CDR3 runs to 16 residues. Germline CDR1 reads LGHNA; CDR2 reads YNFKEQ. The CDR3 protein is CASSQGGQVGTGELFF. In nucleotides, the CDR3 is TGTGCCAGCAGCCAAGGTGGGCAGGTCGGGACCGGGGAGCTGTTTTTT.

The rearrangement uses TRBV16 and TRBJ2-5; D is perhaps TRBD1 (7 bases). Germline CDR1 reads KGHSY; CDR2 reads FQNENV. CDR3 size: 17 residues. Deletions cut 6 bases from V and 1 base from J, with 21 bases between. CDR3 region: CASSPGRTGGPQETQYF. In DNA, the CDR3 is TGTGCCAGCAGTCCGGGGAGGACAGGAGGCCCCCAAGAGACCCAGTACTTC.

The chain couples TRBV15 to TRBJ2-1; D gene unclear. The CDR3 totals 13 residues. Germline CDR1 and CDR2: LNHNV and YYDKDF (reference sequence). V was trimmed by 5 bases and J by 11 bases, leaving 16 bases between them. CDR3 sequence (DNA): TGTGCCACCAGCGCTACCCCGACAACCCAGCAGTTCTTC. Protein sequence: CATSATPTTQQFF.

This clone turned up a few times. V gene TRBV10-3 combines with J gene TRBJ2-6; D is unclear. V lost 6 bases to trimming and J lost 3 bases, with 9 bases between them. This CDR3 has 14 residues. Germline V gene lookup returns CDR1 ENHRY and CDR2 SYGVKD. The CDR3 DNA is TGTGCCATCAGCAGTCAGGATGGGGCCAACGTCCTGACTTTC. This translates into CAISSQDGANVLTF.

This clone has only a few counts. As DNA, the CDR3 is TGTGCCAGCAGCTTGACCAGTTTAGGTGAGCAGTTCTTC. It translates to CASSLTSLGEQFF. This chain links TRBV5-6 with TRBJ2-1; no clear D gene. This CDR3 comprises 13 residues. Trimming stripped 1 base from V and 9 bases from J, with 11 bases between. The germline V gene encodes CDR1 SGHDT and CDR2 YYEEEE. Complete variable domain (other parts from reference TRBV5-6 and TRBJ2-1): DAGVTQSPTHLIKTRGQQVTLRCSPKSGHDTVSWYQQALGQGPQFIFQYYEEEERQRGNFPDRFSGHQFPNYSSELNVNALLLGDSALYLCASSLTSLGEQFFGPGTRLTVL.

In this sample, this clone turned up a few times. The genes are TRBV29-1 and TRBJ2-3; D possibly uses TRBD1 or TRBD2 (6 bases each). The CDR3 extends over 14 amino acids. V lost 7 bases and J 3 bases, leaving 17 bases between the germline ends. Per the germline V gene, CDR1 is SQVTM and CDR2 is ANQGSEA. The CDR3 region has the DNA TGCAGCGCGTGGGGGGCCAAGCCAACAGATACGCAGTATTTT. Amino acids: CSAWGAKPTDTQYF.

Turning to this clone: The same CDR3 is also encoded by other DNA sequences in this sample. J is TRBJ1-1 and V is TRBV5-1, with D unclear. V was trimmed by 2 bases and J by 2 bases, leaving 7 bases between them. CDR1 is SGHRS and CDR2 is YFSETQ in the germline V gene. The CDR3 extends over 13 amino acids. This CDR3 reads CASSFVGNTEAFF. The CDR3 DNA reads TGCGCCAGCAGCTTCGTCGGTAACACTGAAGCTTTCTTT.

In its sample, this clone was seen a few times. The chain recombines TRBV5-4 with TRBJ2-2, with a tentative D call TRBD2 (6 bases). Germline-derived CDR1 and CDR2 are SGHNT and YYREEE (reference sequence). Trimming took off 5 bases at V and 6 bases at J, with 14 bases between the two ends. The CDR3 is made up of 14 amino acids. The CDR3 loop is CASRGTSIAGELFF. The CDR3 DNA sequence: TGTGCCAGCAGAGGGACTTCGATAGCCGGGGAGCTGTTTTTT.

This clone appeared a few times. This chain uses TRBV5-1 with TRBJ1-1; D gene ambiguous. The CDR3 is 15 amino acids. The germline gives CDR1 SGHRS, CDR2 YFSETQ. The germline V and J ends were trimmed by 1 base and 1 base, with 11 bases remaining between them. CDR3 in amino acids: CASSLFTDSNTEAFF. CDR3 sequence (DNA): TGCGCCAGCAGCTTGTTTACAGACTCGAACACTGAAGCTTTCTTT.

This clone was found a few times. The CDR3 region is CASSDPGQRPNEQFF. The CDR3 coding sequence is TGTGCCAGCAGTGATCCGGGACAGCGACCCAATGAGCAGTTCTTC. V usage is TRBV25-1 and J usage is TRBJ2-1; 7 bases agree with TRBD1. Losses at the gene ends were 3 bases for V and 6 bases for J; bases not matched to a gene: 8. Germline V gives CDR1 MGHDK, CDR2 SYGVNS. This CDR3 is 15 amino acids long.

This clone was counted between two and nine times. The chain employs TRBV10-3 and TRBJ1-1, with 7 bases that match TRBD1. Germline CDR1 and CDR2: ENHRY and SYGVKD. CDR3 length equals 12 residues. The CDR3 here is CATGQRNTEAFF. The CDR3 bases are TGTGCGACGGGACAGCGGAACACTGAAGCTTTCTTT.

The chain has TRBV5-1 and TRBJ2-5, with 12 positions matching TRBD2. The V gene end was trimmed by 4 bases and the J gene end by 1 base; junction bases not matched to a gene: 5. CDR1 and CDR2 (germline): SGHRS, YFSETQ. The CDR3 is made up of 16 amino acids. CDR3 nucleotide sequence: TGCGCCAGCAGCCCGACTAGCGGGGGACTCCAAGAGACCCAGTACTTC. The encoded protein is CASSPTSGGLQETQYF.

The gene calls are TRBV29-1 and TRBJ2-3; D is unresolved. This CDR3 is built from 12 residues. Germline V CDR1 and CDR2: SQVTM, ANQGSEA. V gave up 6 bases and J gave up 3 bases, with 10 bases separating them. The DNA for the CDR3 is TGCAGCGTCCACAGTGGTACAGATACGCAGTATTTT. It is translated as CSVHSGTDTQYF.

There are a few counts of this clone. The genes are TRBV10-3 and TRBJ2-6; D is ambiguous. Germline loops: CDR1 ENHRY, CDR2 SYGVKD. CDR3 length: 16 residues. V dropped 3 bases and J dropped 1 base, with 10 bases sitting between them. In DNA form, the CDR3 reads TGTGCCATCAGTGAACGGCAATCGTCTGGGGCCAACGTCCTGACTTTC. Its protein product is CAISERQSSGANVLTF.

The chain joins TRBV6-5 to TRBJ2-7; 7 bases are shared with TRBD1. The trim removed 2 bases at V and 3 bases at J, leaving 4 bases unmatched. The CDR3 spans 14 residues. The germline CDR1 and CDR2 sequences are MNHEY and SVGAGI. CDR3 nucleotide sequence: TGTGCCAGCAGTTACGAGACAGGGAGCTACGAGCAGTACTTC. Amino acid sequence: CASSYETGSYEQYF.

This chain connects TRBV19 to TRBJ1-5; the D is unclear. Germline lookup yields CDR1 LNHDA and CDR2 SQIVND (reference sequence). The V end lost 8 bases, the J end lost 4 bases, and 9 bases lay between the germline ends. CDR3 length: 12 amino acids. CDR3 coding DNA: TGTGCCAGTCGCACGGGGAATCAGCCCCAGCATTTT. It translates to CASRTGNQPQHF.

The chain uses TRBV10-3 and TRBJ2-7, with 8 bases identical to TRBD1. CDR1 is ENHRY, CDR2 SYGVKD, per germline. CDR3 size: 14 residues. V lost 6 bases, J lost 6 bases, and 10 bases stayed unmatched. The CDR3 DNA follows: TGTGCCATCAGAGCCGGGACAGGACAGGTCGAGCAGTACTTC. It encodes CAIRAGTGQVEQYF.

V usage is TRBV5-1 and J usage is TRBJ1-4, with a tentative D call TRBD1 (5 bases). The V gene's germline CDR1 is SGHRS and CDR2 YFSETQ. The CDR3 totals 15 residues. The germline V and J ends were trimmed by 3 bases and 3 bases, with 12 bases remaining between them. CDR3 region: CASSYQGAANEKLFF. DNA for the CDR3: TGCGCCAGCAGCTACCAGGGTGCAGCTAATGAAAAACTGTTTTTT.

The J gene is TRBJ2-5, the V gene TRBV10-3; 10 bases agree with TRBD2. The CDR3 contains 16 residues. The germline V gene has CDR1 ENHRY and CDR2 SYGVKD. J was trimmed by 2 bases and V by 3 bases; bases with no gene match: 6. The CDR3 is CAISDGLAGGQETQYF. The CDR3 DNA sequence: TGTGCCATCAGTGATGGATTAGCGGGGGGTCAAGAGACCCAGTACTTC.

CDR3 in amino acids: CSVDSGGAMVEQFF. The CDR3 DNA follows: TGCAGCGTTGATAGCGGGGGGGCTATGGTTGAGCAGTTCTTC. The genes are TRBV29-1 and TRBJ2-1; the match to TRBD2 covers 11 bases. Losses at the gene ends were 3 bases for V and 9 bases for J; bases not matched to a gene: 7. CDR1 is SQVTM and CDR2 is ANQGSEA in the germline V gene. The CDR3 runs to 14 residues.

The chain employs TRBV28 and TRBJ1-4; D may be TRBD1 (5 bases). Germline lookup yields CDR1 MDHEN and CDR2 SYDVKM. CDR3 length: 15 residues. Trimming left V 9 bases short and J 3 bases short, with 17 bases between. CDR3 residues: CASAGASMANEKLFF. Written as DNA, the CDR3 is TGTGCCAGTGCCGGGGCTAGCATGGCTAATGAAAAACTGTTTTTT. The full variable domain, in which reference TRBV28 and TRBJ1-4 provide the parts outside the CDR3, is DVKVTQSSRYLVKRTGEKVFLECVQDMDHENMFWYRQDPGLGLRLIYFSYDVKMKEKGDIPEGYSVSREKKERFSLILESASTNQTSMYLCASAGASMANEKLFFGSGTQLSVL.

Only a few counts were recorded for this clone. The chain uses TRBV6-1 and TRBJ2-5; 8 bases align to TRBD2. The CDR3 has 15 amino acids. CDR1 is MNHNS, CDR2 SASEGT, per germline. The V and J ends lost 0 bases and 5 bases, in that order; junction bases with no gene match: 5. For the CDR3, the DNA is TGTGCCAGCAGTGAAGCGAGACTAGCGATTGAGACCCAGTACTTC. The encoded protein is CASSEARLAIETQYF.

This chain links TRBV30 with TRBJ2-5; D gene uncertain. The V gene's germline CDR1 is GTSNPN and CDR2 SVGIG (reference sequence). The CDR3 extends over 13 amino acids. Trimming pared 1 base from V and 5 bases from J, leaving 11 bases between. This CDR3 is CAWSAAMRETQYF. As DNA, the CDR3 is TGTGCCTGGAGTGCCGCGATGAGGGAGACCCAGTACTTC.

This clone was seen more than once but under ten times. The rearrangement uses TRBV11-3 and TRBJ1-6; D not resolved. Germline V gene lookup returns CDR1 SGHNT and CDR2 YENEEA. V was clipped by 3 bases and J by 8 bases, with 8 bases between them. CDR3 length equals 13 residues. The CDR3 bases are TGTGCCAGCAGCTTGGTCGGGGATTCACCCCTCCACTTT. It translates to CASSLVGDSPLHF.

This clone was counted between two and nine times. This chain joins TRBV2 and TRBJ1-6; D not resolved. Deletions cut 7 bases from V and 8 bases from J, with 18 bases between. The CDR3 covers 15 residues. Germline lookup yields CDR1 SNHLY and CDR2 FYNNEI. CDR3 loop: CASITSVRGDSPLHF. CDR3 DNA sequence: TGTGCCAGCATTACGAGCGTACGTGGGGATTCACCCCTCCACTTT.

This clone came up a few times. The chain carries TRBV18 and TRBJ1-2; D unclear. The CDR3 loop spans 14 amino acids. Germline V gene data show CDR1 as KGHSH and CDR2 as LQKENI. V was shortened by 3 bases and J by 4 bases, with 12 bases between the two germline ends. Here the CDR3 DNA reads TGTGCCAGCTCACCCTCCGGCACCCTCTATGGCTACACCTTC. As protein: CASSPSGTLYGYTF.

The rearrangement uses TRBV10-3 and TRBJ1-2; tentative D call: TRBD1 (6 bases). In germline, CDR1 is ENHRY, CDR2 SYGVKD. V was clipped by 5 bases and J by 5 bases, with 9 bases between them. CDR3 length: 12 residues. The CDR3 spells CAISQGQYGYTF. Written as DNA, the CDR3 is TGTGCCATCAGTCAGGGGCAGTATGGCTACACCTTC.

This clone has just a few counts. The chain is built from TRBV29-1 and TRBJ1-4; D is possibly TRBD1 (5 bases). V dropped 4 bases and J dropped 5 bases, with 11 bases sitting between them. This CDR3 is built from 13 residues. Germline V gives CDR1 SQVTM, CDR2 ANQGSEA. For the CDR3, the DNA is TGCAGCGTTGCTGGACAAGACAATGAAAAACTGTTTTTT. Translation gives CSVAGQDNEKLFF.